The T cell receptor beta chain under discussion was sequenced for a study of molecular identifiers for immune sequencing clone quantification. Both previously described methods and listed TCR primers were employed to make bulk TCR libraries. TCRdb re-called the PCR reads through MiXCR, storing one row per CDR3 protein. The data hold some 93,000 distinct CDR3 sequences, with roughly a fifth observed a single time. RNA fractions of 10%, 30% or 50% and about 18,000 to 1,000,000 sorted cells were the source of naive CD8 libraries. Source material: naive CD8+ T cells from blood, with Jurkat cell RNA spiked in. Subset reported: FACS-sorted CD8+CD4-CCR7+CD45RA+ naive T cells. The TCR comes from a human donor in good health. Some libraries in this study had Jurkat cell RNA spiked in.

CDR3 DNA: TGCAGCGTTGAGGGGGGGGAAACTGAAGCTTTCTTT. Protein sequence: CSVEGGETEAFF. The V call is TRBV29-1, the J call TRBJ1-1, with D possibly TRBD1 on 5 matching bases. This CDR3 contains 12 residues. Germline CDR1 SQVTM, CDR2 ANQGSEA. Trimming shortened V by 3 bases and J by 5 bases, and 10 bases separated the two germline ends.